These T cell receptor beta chains were read from a single sample in a study of cytomegalovirus exposure and HLA in healthy donors. The method was immunoSEQ multiplex PCR; TCRdb's version includes in-frame clones alone and lacks a portion of them. The profile shows approximately 120,000 clones, around nine tenths of them singletons. Sequenced sample: PBMCs. The receptors come from a woman under 30 in good health and CMV-seronegative. Both conserved end residues are part of each CDR3. Fields, in order: V gene, D gene, J gene, clone size, CDR3 length, CDR3 DNA, CDR3 protein. The D gene is left open where the match is weak. Size is omitted from some rows. Given values are once, few, many or a class for expanded clones.

v_gene: TRBV7-2
d_gene: TRBD2
j_gene: TRBJ2-5
abundance: .
len: 17
CDR3nt: TGTGCCAGCAGCTCGGGGGGACTAGCGGGACTCCAAGAGACCCAGTACTTC
CDR3aa: CASSSGGLAGLQETQYF

v_gene: TRBV27
d_gene: .
j_gene: TRBJ2-1
abundance: once
len: 16
CDR3nt: TGTGCCAGCAGTTTAAGGGGCGGCCTCTCCTACAATGAGCAGTTCTTC
CDR3aa: CASSLRGGLSYNEQFF

v_gene: TRBV7-9
d_gene: .
j_gene: TRBJ2-1
abundance: .
len: 13
CDR3nt: TGTGCCAGCAGCTTTTCCTTAAAAAATGAGCAGTTCTTC
CDR3aa: CASSFSLKNEQFF

v_gene: TRBV25-1
d_gene: .
j_gene: TRBJ2-2
abundance: .
len: 17
CDR3nt: TGTGCCAGCAGTGATTCATCGTGGGGCTCGGACACCGGGGAGCTGTTTTTT
CDR3aa: CASSDSSWGSDTGELFF

v_gene: TRBV6-5
d_gene: .
j_gene: TRBJ2-7
abundance: .
len: 15
CDR3nt: TGTGCCAGCAGTTACAGAGGACAGGCGGGGTACGAGCAGTACTTC
CDR3aa: CASSYRGQAGYEQYF

v_gene: TRBV5-1
d_gene: .
j_gene: TRBJ1-2
abundance: .
len: 17
CDR3nt: TGCGCCAGCAGCTCGCTAACTACTGACAGGAGGAACTATGGCTACACCTTC
CDR3aa: CASSSLTTDRRNYGYTF

v_gene: TRBV6-1
d_gene: .
j_gene: TRBJ1-2
abundance: .
len: 11
CDR3nt: TGTGCCAGCAGGATGGGGGGTGGCTACACCTTC
CDR3aa: CASRMGGGYTF

v_gene: TRBV30
d_gene: .
j_gene: TRBJ1-2
abundance: .
len: 12
CDR3nt: TGTGCCTCAGACCGCACAAGCGCTGGCTACACCTTC
CDR3aa: CASDRTSAGYTF

v_gene: TRBV6-1
d_gene: .
j_gene: TRBJ1-2
abundance: few
len: 14
CDR3nt: TGTGCCAGCAGGTCCGCCGGGACACAACCGGGCTACACCTTC
CDR3aa: CASRSAGTQPGYTF

v_gene: TRBV13
d_gene: TRBD1
j_gene: TRBJ1-1
abundance: .
len: 17
CDR3nt: TGTGCCAGCAGTATCAGGGGGCGGTTTTCGGAGAACACTGAAGCTTTCTTT
CDR3aa: CASSIRGRFSENTEAFF

v_gene: TRBV6-4
d_gene: .
j_gene: TRBJ2-7
abundance: .
len: 13
CDR3nt: TGTGCCAGCCCCTTTCACAGGGACTACGAGCAGTACTTC
CDR3aa: CASPFHRDYEQYF

v_gene: TRBV28
d_gene: TRBD1
j_gene: TRBJ1-2
abundance: .
len: 14
CDR3nt: TGTGCCAGCAGTTTCCTTGACAGGGGCTATGGCTACACCTTC
CDR3aa: CASSFLDRGYGYTF

v_gene: TRBV2
d_gene: .
j_gene: TRBJ2-7
abundance: .
len: 12
CDR3nt: TGTGCCAGCAGTTTAGACATCTACGAGCAGTACTTC
CDR3aa: CASSLDIYEQYF

v_gene: TRBV28
d_gene: .
j_gene: TRBJ1-4
abundance: .
len: 15
CDR3nt: TGTGCCAGCAGTTTCGTGTCTACAACTAATGAAAAACTGTTTTTT
CDR3aa: CASSFVSTTNEKLFF

v_gene: TRBV7-2
d_gene: .
j_gene: TRBJ2-5
abundance: .
len: 14
CDR3nt: TGTGCCAGCAGCACAGATGGGGGGTCAGAGACCCAGTACTTC
CDR3aa: CASSTDGGSETQYF

v_gene: TRBV6-5
d_gene: .
j_gene: TRBJ1-2
abundance: once
len: 14
CDR3nt: TGTGCCAGCAGTTACGGGGGGGCGCGGAGTGGCTACACCTTC
CDR3aa: CASSYGGARSGYTF

v_gene: TRBV27
d_gene: TRBD2
j_gene: TRBJ2-7
abundance: .
len: 14
CDR3nt: TGTGCCAGCAGTCTACTAGCGGGAGCTTACGAGCAGTACTTC
CDR3aa: CASSLLAGAYEQYF

v_gene: TRBV9
d_gene: TRBD1
j_gene: TRBJ2-1
abundance: .
len: 15
CDR3nt: TGTGCCAGCAGCGTAGGGACAGGGGGAAGCAATGAGCAGTTCTTC
CDR3aa: CASSVGTGGSNEQFF

v_gene: TRBV7-9
d_gene: TRBD1
j_gene: TRBJ1-2
abundance: .
len: 15
CDR3nt: TGTGCCAGCAGCCCCCCCCCGGGACAGGGTTGGGGCTACACCTTC
CDR3aa: CASSPPPGQGWGYTF

v_gene: TRBV7-3
d_gene: TRBD2
j_gene: TRBJ2-1
abundance: .
len: 16
CDR3nt: TGTGCCAGCAGCTCGATACCCCGGACTAGCGGCGATGAGCAGTTCTTC
CDR3aa: CASSSIPRTSGDEQFF

v_gene: TRBV2
d_gene: TRBD1
j_gene: TRBJ2-2
abundance: .
len: 14
CDR3nt: TGTGCCAGCCGGGGGCAGGGGGCGTCCGGGGAGCTGTTTTTT
CDR3aa: CASRGQGASGELFF

v_gene: TRBV7-3
d_gene: .
j_gene: TRBJ1-2
abundance: .
len: 13
CDR3nt: TGTGCCAGCAGCTTGGACAAGAACTATGGCTACACCTTC
CDR3aa: CASSLDKNYGYTF

v_gene: TRBV4-3
d_gene: TRBD1
j_gene: TRBJ2-7
abundance: once
len: 14
CDR3nt: TGCGCCAGCAGCCCTCGGACAGGGTTGTACGAGCAGTACTTC
CDR3aa: CASSPRTGLYEQYF

v_gene: TRBV19
d_gene: TRBD1
j_gene: TRBJ2-5
abundance: .
len: 14
CDR3nt: TGTGCCAGCCACCCGACAGGGGGCGCAGAGACCCAGTACTTC
CDR3aa: CASHPTGGAETQYF

v_gene: TRBV7-3
d_gene: TRBD1
j_gene: TRBJ2-7
abundance: .
len: 17
CDR3nt: TGTGCCAGCAGCTTACTCCGCCCGGCAGGGGGAATGGTCGAGCAGTACTTC
CDR3aa: CASSLLRPAGGMVEQYF

v_gene: TRBV9
d_gene: .
j_gene: TRBJ2-1
abundance: .
len: 16
CDR3nt: TGTGCCAGCAGCGGGTCGGGCAGGGGGGACTACAATGAGCAGTTCTTC
CDR3aa: CASSGSGRGDYNEQFF

v_gene: TRBV28
d_gene: .
j_gene: TRBJ2-7
abundance: .
len: 16
CDR3nt: TGTGCCAGCAGTTTCAGGACTTTCTTGGGTAACTACGAGCAGTACTTC
CDR3aa: CASSFRTFLGNYEQYF

v_gene: TRBV7-2
d_gene: .
j_gene: TRBJ2-7
abundance: once
len: 12
CDR3nt: TGTGCCAGCAGCCTTCGCTCCTACGAGCAGTACTTC
CDR3aa: CASSLRSYEQYF

v_gene: TRBV19
d_gene: TRBD1
j_gene: TRBJ1-3
abundance: .
len: 15
CDR3nt: TGTGCCACCCCGACAGGGATAAGCTCTGGAAACACCATATATTTT
CDR3aa: CATPTGISSGNTIYF

v_gene: TRBV5-4
d_gene: .
j_gene: TRBJ2-1
abundance: .
len: 14
CDR3nt: TGTGCCAGCAGCTTGGACGGGTCCTACAATGAGCAGTTCTTC
CDR3aa: CASSLDGSYNEQFF

v_gene: TRBV11-2
d_gene: TRBD2
j_gene: TRBJ2-7
abundance: .
len: 14
CDR3nt: TGTGCCAGCAGCTTAGGAGGGAGGGCCGACGAGCAGTACTTC
CDR3aa: CASSLGGRADEQYF

v_gene: TRBV18
d_gene: TRBD2
j_gene: TRBJ2-4
abundance: .
len: 16
CDR3nt: TGTGCCAGCTCACCACCGTCGGTAGCGGGAGGGCCTCCAAGGGACTTC
CDR3aa: CASSPPSVAGGPPRDF

v_gene: TRBV9
d_gene: TRBD2
j_gene: TRBJ2-7
abundance: .
len: 15
CDR3nt: TGTGCCAGCAGCGCCGATTGGGCGGGAGAAGACGAGCAGTACTTC
CDR3aa: CASSADWAGEDEQYF

v_gene: TRBV18
d_gene: TRBD1
j_gene: TRBJ1-6
abundance: .
len: 15
CDR3nt: TGTGCCAGCTCAGGCGGGACAGGGTACAATTCACCCCTCCACTTT
CDR3aa: CASSGGTGYNSPLHF

v_gene: TRBV11-3
d_gene: .
j_gene: TRBJ1-1
abundance: .
len: 14
CDR3nt: TGTGCCAGCAGCTTGGGGCCGGGGGACACTGAAGCTTTCTTT
CDR3aa: CASSLGPGDTEAFF

v_gene: TRBV2
d_gene: TRBD1
j_gene: TRBJ1-6
abundance: .
len: 15
CDR3nt: TGTGCCAGCAGCTCAGGGGGCTCCGTTAATTCACCCCTCCACTTT
CDR3aa: CASSSGGSVNSPLHF

v_gene: TRBV7-8
d_gene: .
j_gene: TRBJ1-4
abundance: .
len: 14
CDR3nt: TGTGCCAGCAGCCCCTGGGAACAGGACGAAAAACTGTTTTTT
CDR3aa: CASSPWEQDEKLFF

v_gene: TRBV5-4
d_gene: .
j_gene: TRBJ2-3
abundance: .
len: 13
CDR3nt: TGTGCCAGCAGCTTTCGCGGCACAGATACGCAGTATTTT
CDR3aa: CASSFRGTDTQYF

v_gene: TRBV2
d_gene: .
j_gene: TRBJ2-7
abundance: .
len: 15
CDR3nt: TGTGCCAGCAGCGAAGTAGGCGGGGACGTATACGAGCAGTACTTC
CDR3aa: CASSEVGGDVYEQYF

v_gene: TRBV11-2
d_gene: .
j_gene: TRBJ2-2
abundance: .
len: 14
CDR3nt: TGTGCCAGCAGCCTCGTGGCCAACACCGGGGAGCTGTTTTTT
CDR3aa: CASSLVANTGELFF

v_gene: TRBV5-1
d_gene: TRBD1
j_gene: TRBJ1-2
abundance: .
len: 14
CDR3nt: TGCGCCAGCAGCAGGGACAGGGGAGACTATGGCTACACCTTC
CDR3aa: CASSRDRGDYGYTF

v_gene: TRBV27
d_gene: TRBD2
j_gene: TRBJ2-4
abundance: .
len: 15
CDR3nt: TGTGCCAGCAGTCAAACGGGACTAGCCCAAAACATTCAGTACTTC
CDR3aa: CASSQTGLAQNIQYF

v_gene: TRBV4-2
d_gene: .
j_gene: TRBJ2-7
abundance: .
len: 14
CDR3nt: TGTGCCAGCAGCCGCTTTCAGGGCTCCTACGAGCAGTACTTC
CDR3aa: CASSRFQGSYEQYF

v_gene: TRBV5-1
d_gene: TRBD2
j_gene: TRBJ2-1
abundance: .
len: 16
CDR3nt: TGCGCCAGCAGCCCCCGGCGGACTAGCTCTTACAATGAGCAGTTCTTC
CDR3aa: CASSPRRTSSYNEQFF

v_gene: TRBV19
d_gene: .
j_gene: TRBJ1-5
abundance: .
len: 14
CDR3nt: TGTGCCAGTAGTATAGCGGGGTTCGGTCAGCCCCAGCATTTT
CDR3aa: CASSIAGFGQPQHF

v_gene: TRBV5-6
d_gene: .
j_gene: TRBJ2-1
abundance: .
len: 14
CDR3nt: TGTGCCAGCAGCCCCAATACAGGGCCCAATGAGCAGTTCTTC
CDR3aa: CASSPNTGPNEQFF